This passage covers 9 T cell receptor beta chains from one sample sequenced in a study of blood T cell repertoires in COVID-19. Clones were read by immunoSEQ multiplex PCR, and TCRdb kept only the in-frame ones, dropping some. Of around 380,000 clones in the sample, about 90% are singletons; the top ten hold around 1.3%. Material: PBMCs or T cells enriched from blood (not recorded which). These TCRs come from a man aged 30 to 45 who had recovered from COVID-19.

The J gene is TRBJ2-7, the V gene TRBV12-3 or TRBV12-4, with D possibly matching TRBD1 (5 bases). The V end lost 6 bases, the J end lost 3 bases, and 12 bases lay between the germline ends. The CDR3 extends over 13 amino acids. The CDR3 loop is CASSSDSYYEQYF. Here the CDR3 DNA reads TGTGCCAGCAGCTCCGACAGCTACTACGAGCAGTACTTC.

This clone was seen once. The genes are TRBV9 and TRBJ1-1, with D perhaps TRBD1 (5 bases). CDR3 length: 13 residues. Germline V gene sequence: CDR1 SGDLS, CDR2 YYNGEE. V dropped 3 bases and J dropped 7 bases, with 13 bases sitting between them. The CDR3 loop reads CASSATVRVEAFF. CDR3 in DNA: TGTGCCAGCAGCGCAACCGTCAGGGTTGAAGCTTTCTTT.

J is TRBJ2-1 and V is TRBV7-3; 12 bases are a match to TRBD2. Looked up from germline, CDR1 is SGHTA and CDR2 is FQGTGA. This CDR3 has 14 amino acids. V trimming: 6 bases; J trimming: 7 bases; junction bases outside the gene matches: 4. CDR3 loop: CASSSTSGGNEQFF. CDR3 nucleotide sequence: TGTGCCAGCAGTTCAACTAGCGGGGGGAATGAGCAGTTCTTC.

The J gene is TRBJ1-6, the V gene TRBV5-1; a possible D gene is TRBD1 (5 bases). Trimming left V 2 bases short and J 10 bases short, with 19 bases between. CDR3 length: 16 amino acids. Germline lookup yields CDR1 SGHRS and CDR2 YFSETQ. The CDR3, as DNA: TGCGCCAGCAGCTTTAACGGGGGTGATATAAGGTCACCCCTCCACTTT. Protein: CASSFNGGDIRSPLHF. Looking up the rest from reference TRBV5-1 and TRBJ1-6 gives the full variable domain: KAGVTQTPRYLIKTRGQQVTLSCSPISGHRSVSWYQQTPGQGLQFLFEYFSETQRNKGNFPGRFSGRQFSNSRSEMNVSTLELGDSALYLCASSFNGGDIRSPLHFGNGTRLTVT.

The chain is built from TRBV6-2 or TRBV6-3 and TRBJ1-5, with 7 bases lining up with TRBD1. Germline CDR1 and CDR2: MNHEY and SVGEGT. This CDR3 contains 17 residues. V trimming: 2 bases; J trimming: 6 bases; junction bases outside the gene matches: 13. CDR3: CASSYHMTGMGGQPQHF. CDR3 nucleotide sequence: TGTGCCAGCAGTTACCATATGACAGGGATGGGAGGTCAGCCCCAGCATTTT.

V gene TRBV13 combines with J gene TRBJ1-2; maybe TRBD1 (6 bases). This CDR3 spans 13 amino acids. CDR1 PRHDT and CDR2 FYEKMQ come from the germline V gene (reference sequence). Between the trimmed V and J ends, which lost 5 bases and 6 bases, there was a span of 13 bases. CDR3 sequence: CASSLNRDNGYTF. CDR3 coding DNA: TGTGCCAGCAGCCTCAACAGGGATAATGGCTACACCTTC.

This sequence joins TRBV7-9 and TRBJ1-2; TRBD1 agrees at 10 bases. The germline gives CDR1 SEHNR, CDR2 FQNEAQ (reference sequence). The CDR3 has 15 residues. Unmatched junction bases numbered 7, after V lost 5 bases and J lost 4 bases. The CDR3 region is CASSQDRGLGYGYTF. The CDR3 nucleotides read TGTGCCAGCAGCCAAGACAGGGGGCTTGGCTATGGCTACACCTTC.

This chain connects TRBV2 to TRBJ1-5, with 8 bases that match TRBD1. CDR3 length equals 14 residues. Unmatched junction bases numbered 7, after V lost 6 bases and J lost 6 bases. The germline V gene encodes CDR1 SNHLY and CDR2 FYNNEI. The DNA for the CDR3 is TGTGCCAGCAGAGCGACAGGGGATATTCAGCCCCAGCATTTT. Translating gives CASRATGDIQPQHF.

The chain combines TRBV27 with TRBJ1-2, with 7 bases aligning to TRBD1. Trimming cost V 3 bases and J 4 bases; bases outside gene matches: 5. Germline CDR1 is MNHEY and CDR2 is SMNVEV (reference sequence). The CDR3 length is 14 residues. The CDR3 DNA is TGTGCCAGCAGTTTCCTCGGGACAGCCTATGGCTACACCTTC. Its protein is CASSFLGTAYGYTF.